This TCR beta chain was profiled in a study of cytomegalovirus exposure and HLA in healthy donors. Study context: Clustering assigned 70% to 90% of the approximately 370 genotyped donors to the Caucasian-associated ancestry cluster. Findings of the study overall: Cytomegalovirus-associated status was assigned to 164 TCR beta chains.

Worth noting for this clone: Its target is not known.

In the PCR, 60 Vbeta and 13 Jbeta primers were used. Sequencing was performed with immunoSEQ multiplex PCR; in TCRdb, only in-frame clones are kept and a portion is missing. The sample holds about 140,000 clones; about 72% are singletons and the top ten take 2.1%. After removal of 2 bases from V and 5 bases from J, the junction contained 5 bases not matched to a gene. The CDR3 covers 15 residues. Sequencing was carried out using PBMCs. This TCR was sampled from a man aged 35-49 years in good health and CMV-seronegative. This chain uses TRBV6-7 with TRBJ2-4, with 8 positions matching TRBD2. TRBV6-7 is recorded as an ORF, its role being uncertain. CDR3 coding DNA: TGTGCCAGCAGTTACCGCGGGAGGACGGAAAACATTCAGTACTTC. As protein: CASSYRGRTENIQYF.